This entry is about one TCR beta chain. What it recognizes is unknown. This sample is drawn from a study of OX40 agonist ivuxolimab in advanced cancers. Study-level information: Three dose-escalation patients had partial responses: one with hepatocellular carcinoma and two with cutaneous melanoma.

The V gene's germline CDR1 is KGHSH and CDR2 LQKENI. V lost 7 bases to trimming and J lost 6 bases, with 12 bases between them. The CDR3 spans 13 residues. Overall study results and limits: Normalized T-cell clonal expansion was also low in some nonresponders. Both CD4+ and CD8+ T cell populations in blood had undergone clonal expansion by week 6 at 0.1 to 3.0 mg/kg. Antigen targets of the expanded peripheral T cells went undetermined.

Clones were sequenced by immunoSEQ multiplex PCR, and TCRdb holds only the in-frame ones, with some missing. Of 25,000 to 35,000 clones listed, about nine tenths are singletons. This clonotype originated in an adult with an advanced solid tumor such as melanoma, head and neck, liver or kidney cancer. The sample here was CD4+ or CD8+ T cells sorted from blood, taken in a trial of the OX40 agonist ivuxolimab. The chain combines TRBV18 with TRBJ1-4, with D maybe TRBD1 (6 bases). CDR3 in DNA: TGTGCCAGCTTGGAGCCAGGGGATGAAAAACTGTTTTTT. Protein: CASLEPGDEKLFF.